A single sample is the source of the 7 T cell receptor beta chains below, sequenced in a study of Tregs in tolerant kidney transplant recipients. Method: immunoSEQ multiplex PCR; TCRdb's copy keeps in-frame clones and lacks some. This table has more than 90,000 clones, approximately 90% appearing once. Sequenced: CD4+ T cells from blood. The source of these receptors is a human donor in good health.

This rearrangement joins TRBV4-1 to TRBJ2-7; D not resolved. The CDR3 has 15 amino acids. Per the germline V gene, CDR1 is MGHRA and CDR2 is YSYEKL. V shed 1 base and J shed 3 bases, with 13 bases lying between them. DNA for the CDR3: TGCGCCAGCAGCCAAGGGTTAAGTTTTAGCTACGAGCAGTACTTC. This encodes CASSQGLSFSYEQYF.

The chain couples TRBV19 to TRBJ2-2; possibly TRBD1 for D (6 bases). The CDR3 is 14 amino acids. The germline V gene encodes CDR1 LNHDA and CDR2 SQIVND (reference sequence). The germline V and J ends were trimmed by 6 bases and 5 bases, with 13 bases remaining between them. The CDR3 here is CASRPGHSTGELFF. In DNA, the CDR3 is TGTGCCAGTAGACCGGGACACTCTACCGGGGAGCTGTTTTTT.

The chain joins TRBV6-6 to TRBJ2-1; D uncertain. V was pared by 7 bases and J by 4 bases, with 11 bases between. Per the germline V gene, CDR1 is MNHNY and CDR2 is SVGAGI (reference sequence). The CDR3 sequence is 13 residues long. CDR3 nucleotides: TGTGCCAGCACCTTAGACACTTACAATGAGCAGTTCTTC. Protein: CASTLDTYNEQFF.

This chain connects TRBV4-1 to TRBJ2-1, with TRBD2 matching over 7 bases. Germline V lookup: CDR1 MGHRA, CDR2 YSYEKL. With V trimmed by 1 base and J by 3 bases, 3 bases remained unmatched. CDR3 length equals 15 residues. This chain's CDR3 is CASSQVERGYNEQFF. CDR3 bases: TGCGCCAGCAGCCAAGTGGAGCGGGGCTACAATGAGCAGTTCTTC.

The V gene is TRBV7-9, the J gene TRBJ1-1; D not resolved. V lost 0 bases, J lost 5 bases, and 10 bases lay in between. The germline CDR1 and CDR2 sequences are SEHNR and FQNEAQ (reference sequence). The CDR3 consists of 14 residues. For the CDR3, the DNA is TGTGCCAGCAGCTTAGCGATGAGGGAGACTGAAGCTTTCTTT. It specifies CASSLAMRETEAFF.

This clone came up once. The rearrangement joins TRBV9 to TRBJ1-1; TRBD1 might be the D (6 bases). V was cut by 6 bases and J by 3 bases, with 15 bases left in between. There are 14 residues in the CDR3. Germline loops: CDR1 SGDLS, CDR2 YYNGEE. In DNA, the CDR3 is TGTGCCAGCACCACGGACCAGGGGTACACTGAAGCTTTCTTT. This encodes CASTTDQGYTEAFF.

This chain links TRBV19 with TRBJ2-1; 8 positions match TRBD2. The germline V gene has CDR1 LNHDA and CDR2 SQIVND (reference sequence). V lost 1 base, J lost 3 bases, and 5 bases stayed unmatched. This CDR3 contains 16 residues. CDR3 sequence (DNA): TGTGCCAGTAGTATAGCTATGGGACTAGTCTACAATGAGCAGTTCTTC. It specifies CASSIAMGLVYNEQFF. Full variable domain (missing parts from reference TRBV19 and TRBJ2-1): DGGITQSPKYLFRKEGQNVTLSCEQNLNHDAMYWYRQDPGQGLRLIYYSQIVNDFQKGDIAEGYSVSREKKESFPLTVTSAQKNPTAFYLCASSIAMGLVYNEQFFGPGTRLTVL.